Detailed here is one T cell receptor (beta chain). The data derive from a study of T cells in Graves' hyperthyroidism and ophthalmopathy. TCR beta CDR3 regions were amplified from RNA transcripts. The HTBI primer set was used in a first-round RT-PCR of the TCR CDR3. Each CDR3 protein is one row after TCRdb ran MiXCR on the multiplex PCR reads. The data contain some 800,000 distinct CDR3 sequences, 38% of them singletons. The TCR comes from a man younger than 30 with Graves' hyperthyroidism. The sample consisted of blood.

The CDR3 here is CASQGRSNTGELFF. The CDR3 coding sequence is TGTGCCAGTCAGGGCAGGTCTAACACCGGGGAGCTGTTTTTT. The chain combines TRBV9 with TRBJ2-2; perhaps TRBD1 as D (5 bases). Between the trimmed V and J ends, which lost 8 bases and 2 bases, there was a span of 13 bases. The V gene's germline CDR1 is SGDLS and CDR2 YYNGEE. CDR3 length equals 14 residues.